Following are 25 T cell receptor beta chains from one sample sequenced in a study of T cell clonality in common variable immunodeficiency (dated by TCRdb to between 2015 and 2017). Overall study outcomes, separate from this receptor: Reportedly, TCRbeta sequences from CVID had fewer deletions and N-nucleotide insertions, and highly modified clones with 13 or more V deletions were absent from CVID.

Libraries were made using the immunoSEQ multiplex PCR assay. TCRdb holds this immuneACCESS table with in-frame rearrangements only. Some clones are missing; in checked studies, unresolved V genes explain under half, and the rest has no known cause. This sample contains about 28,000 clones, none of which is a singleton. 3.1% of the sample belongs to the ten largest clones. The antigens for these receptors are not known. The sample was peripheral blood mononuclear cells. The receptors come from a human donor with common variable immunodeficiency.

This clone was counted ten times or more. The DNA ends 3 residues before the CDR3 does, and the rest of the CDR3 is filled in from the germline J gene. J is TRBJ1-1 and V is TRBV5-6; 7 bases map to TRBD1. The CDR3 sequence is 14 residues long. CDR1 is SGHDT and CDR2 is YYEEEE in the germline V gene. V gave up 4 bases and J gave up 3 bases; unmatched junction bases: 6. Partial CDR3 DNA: TGTGCCAGCAGCACACAGGGGCCATACACTGAA. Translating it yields CASSTQGPYTE. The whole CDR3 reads CASSTQGPYTEAFF.

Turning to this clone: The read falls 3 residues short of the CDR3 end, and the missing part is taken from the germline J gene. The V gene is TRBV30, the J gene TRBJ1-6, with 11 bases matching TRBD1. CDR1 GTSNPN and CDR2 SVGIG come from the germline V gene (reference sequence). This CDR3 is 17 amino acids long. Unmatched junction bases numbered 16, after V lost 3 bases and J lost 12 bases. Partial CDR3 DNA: TGTGCCTGGAGGGGATACTCGGACAGGGGGCCGAGTAGACCC. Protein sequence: CAWRGYSDRGPSRP. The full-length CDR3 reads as CAWRGYSDRGPSRPLHF.

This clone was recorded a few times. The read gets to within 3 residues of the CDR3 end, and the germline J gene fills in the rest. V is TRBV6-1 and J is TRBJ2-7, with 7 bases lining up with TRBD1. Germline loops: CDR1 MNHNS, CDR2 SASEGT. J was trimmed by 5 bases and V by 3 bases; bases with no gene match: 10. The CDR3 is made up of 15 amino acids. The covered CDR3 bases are TGTGCCAGCAGTGATCGGGCAGGGGGAAGCCACGAG. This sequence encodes CASSDRAGGSHE. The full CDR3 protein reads CASSDRAGGSHEQYF.

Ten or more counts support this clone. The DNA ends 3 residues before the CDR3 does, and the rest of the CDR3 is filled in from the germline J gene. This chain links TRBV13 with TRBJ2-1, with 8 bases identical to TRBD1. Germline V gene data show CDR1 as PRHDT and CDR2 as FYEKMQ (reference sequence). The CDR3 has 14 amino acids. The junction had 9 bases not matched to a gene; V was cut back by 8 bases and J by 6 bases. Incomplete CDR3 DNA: TGTGCCAGCTCTTACCGGACAGGGTTCAATGAG. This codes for CASSYRTGFNE. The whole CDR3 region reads CASSYRTGFNEQFF.

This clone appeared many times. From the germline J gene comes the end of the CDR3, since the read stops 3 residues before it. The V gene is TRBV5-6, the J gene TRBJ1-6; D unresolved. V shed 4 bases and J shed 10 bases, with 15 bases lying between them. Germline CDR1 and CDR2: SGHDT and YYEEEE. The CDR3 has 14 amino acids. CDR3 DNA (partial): TGTGCCAGCAGCGATGACACAATCGGCTCACCC. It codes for CASSDDTIGSP. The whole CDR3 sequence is CASSDDTIGSPLHF.

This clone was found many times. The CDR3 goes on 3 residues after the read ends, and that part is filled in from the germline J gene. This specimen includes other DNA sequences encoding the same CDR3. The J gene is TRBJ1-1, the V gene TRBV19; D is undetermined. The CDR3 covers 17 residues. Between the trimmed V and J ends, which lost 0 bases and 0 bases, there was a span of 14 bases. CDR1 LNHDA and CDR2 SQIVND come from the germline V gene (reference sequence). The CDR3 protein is CASSIDPQNRMNTEAFF. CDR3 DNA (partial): TGTGCCAGTAGTATAGATCCCCAGAATCGAATGAACACTGAA.

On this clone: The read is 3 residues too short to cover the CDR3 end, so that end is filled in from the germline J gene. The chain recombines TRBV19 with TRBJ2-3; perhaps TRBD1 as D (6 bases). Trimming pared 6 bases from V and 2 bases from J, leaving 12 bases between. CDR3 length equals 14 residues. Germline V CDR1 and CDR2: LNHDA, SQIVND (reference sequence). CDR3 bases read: TGTGCCAGTAGAAGAGAGGGGGTCACAGATACG. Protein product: CASRREGVTDT. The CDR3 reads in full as CASRREGVTDTQYF. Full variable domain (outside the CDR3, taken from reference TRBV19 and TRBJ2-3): DGGITQSPKYLFRKEGQNVTLSCEQNLNHDAMYWYRQDPGQGLRLIYYSQIVNDFQKGDIAEGYSVSREKKESFPLTVTSAQKNPTAFYLCASRREGVTDTQYFGPGTRLTVL.

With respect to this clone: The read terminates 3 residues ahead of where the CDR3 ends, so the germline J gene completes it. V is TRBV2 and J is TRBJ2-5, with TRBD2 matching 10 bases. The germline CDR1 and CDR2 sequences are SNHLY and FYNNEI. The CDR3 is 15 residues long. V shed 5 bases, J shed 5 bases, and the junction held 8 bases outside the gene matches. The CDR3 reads CASSRASGGWETQYF. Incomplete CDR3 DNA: TGTGCCAGCAGTCGCGCTAGCGGGGGATGGGAGACC. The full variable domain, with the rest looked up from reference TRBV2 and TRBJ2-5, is EPEVTQTPSHQVTQMGQEVILRCVPISNHLYFYWYRQILGQKVEFLVSFYNNEISEKSEIFDDQFSVERPDGSNFTLKIRSTKLEDSAMYFCASSRASGGWETQYFGPGTRLLVL.

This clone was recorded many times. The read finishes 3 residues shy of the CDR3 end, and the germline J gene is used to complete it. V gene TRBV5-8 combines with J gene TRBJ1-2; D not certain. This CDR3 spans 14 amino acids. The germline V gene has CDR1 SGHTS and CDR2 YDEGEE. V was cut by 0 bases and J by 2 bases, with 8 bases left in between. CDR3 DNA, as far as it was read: TGTGCCAGCAGCTTGGCGGCGGGGAACTATGGC. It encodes CASSLAAGNYG. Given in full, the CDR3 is CASSLAAGNYGYTF.

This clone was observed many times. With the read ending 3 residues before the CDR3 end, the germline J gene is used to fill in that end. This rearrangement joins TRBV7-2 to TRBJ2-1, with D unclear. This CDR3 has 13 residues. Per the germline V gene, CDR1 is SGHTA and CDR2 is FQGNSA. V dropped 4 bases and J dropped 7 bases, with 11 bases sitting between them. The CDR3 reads CASSSLGVNEQFF. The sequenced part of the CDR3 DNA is TGTGCCAGCAGCTCCCTAGGAGTAAATGAG.

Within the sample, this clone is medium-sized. The CDR3 reads CASSAGQRNTEAFF. The sequenced CDR3 bases are TGTGCCAGCAGCGCGGGACAACGGAACACTGAA. The chain is built from TRBV5-6 and TRBJ1-1; tentative D call: TRBD1 (6 bases). The read halts 3 residues ahead of the CDR3 end, with the missing end drawn from the germline J gene. V was pared by 4 bases and J by 1 base, with 11 bases between. The CDR3 covers 14 residues. Germline V gene data show CDR1 as SGHDT and CDR2 as YYEEEE.

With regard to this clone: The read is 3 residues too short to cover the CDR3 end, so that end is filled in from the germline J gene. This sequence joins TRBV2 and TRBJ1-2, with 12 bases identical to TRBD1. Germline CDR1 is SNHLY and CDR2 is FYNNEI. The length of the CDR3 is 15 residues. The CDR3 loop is CASSAGPGTGGGYTF. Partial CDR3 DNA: TGTGCCAGCAGCGCAGGCCCTGGGACAGGGGGCGGC.

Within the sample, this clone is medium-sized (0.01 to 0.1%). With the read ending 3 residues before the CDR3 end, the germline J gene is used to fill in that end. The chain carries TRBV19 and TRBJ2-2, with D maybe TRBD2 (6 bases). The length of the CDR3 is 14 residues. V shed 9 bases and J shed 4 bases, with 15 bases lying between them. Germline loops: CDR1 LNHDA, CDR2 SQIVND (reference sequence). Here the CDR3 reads CASRPGEVTGELFF. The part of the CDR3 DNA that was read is TGTGCCAGCCGCCCGGGGGAGGTCACCGGGGAG.

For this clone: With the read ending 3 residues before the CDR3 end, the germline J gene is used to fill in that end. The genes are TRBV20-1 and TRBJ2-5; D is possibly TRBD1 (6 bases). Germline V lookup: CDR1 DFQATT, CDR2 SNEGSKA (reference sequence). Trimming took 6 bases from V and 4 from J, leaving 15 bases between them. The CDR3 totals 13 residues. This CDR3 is CSAVHTGIETQYF. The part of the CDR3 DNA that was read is TGCAGTGCGGTGCATACAGGGATAGAGACC.

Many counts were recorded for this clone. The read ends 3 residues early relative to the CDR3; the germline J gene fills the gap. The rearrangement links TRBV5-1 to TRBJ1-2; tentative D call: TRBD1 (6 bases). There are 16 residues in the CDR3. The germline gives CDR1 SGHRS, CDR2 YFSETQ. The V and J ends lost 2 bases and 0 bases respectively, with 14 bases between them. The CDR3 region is CASSFDRRGSNYGYTF. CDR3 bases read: TGCGCCAGCAGCTTTGACAGGCGGGGGTCTAACTATGGC.

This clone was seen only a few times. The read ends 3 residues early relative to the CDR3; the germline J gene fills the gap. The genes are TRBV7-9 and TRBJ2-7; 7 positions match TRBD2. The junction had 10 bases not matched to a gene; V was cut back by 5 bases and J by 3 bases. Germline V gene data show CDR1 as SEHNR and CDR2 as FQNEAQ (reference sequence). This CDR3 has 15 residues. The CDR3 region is CASSTGAGEGYEQYF. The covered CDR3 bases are TGTGCCAGCAGCACCGGGGCGGGGGAAGGCTACGAG. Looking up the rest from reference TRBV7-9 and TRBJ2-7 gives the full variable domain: DTGVSQNPRHKITKRGQNVTFRCDPISEHNRLYWYRQTLGQGPEFLTYFQNEAQLEKSRLLSDRFSAERPKGSFSTLEIQRTEQGDSAMYLCASSTGAGEGYEQYFGPGTRLTVT.

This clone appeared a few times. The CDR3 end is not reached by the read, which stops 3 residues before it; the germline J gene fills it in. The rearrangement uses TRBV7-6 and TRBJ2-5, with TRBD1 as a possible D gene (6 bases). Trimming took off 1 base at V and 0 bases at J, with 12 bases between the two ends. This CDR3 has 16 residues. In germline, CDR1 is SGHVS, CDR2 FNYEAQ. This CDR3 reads CASSLGTYRDQETQYF. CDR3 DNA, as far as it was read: TGTGCCAGCAGCTTAGGGACATACAGGGACCAAGAGACC.

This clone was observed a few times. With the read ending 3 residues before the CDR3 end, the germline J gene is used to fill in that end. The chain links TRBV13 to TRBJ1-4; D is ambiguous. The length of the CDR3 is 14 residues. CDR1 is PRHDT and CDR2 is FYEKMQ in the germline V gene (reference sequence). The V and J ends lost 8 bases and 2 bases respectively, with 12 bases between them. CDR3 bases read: TGTGCCAGCTCCCGGTGGGCTACTAATGAAAAA. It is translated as CASSRWATNEK. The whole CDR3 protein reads CASSRWATNEKLFF.

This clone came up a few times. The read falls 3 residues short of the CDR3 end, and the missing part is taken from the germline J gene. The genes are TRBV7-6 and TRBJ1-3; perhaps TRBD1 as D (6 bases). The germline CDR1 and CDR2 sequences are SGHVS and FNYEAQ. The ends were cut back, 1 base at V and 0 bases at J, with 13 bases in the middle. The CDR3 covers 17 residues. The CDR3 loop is CASSLDRELYSGNTIYF. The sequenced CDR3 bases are TGTGCCAGCAGCTTAGACAGGGAATTATACTCTGGAAACACC.

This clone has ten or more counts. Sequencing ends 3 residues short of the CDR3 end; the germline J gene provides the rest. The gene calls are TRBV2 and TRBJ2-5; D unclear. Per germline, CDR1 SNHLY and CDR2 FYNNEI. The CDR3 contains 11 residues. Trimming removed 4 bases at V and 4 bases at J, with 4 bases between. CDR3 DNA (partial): TGTGCCAGCAGTGTCCGAGAGACC. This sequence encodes CASSVRET. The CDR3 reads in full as CASSVRETQYF.

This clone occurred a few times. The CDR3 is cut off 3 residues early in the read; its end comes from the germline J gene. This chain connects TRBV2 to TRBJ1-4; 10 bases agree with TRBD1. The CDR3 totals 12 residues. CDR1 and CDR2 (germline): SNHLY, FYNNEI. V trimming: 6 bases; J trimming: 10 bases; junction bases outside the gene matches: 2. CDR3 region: CASRDRGLKLFF. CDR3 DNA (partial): TGTGCCAGCAGGGACAGGGGGTTAAAA.

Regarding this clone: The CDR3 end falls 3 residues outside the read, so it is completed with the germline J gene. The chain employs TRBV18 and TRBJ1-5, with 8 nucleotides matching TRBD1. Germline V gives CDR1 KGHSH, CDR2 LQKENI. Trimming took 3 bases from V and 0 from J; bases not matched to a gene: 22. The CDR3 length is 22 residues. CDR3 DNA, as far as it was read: TGTGCCAGCTCACCCACCGGCCTTTTAGGGGACAGGATACATTATAGCAATCAGCCC. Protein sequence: CASSPTGLLGDRIHYSNQP. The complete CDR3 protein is CASSPTGLLGDRIHYSNQPQHF. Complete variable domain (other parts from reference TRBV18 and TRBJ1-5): NAGVMQNPRHLVRRRGQEARLRCSPMKGHSHVYWYRQLPEEGLKFMVYLQKENIIDESGMPKERFSAEFPKEGPSILRIQQVVRGDSAAYFCASSPTGLLGDRIHYSNQPQHFGDGTRLSIL.

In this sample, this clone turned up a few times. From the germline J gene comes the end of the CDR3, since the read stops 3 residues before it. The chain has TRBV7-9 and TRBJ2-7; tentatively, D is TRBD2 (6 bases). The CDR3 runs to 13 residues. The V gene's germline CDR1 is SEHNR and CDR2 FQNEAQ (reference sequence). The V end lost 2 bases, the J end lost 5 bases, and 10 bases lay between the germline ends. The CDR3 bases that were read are TGTGCCAGCAGCTTATGGGGGGAGGACGAG. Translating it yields CASSLWGEDE. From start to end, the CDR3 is CASSLWGEDEQYF.

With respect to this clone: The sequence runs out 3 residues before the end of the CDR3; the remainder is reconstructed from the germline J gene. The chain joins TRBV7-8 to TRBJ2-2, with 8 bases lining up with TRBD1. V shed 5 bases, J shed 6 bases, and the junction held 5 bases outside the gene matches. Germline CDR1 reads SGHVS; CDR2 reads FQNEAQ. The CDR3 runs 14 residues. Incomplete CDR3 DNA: TGTGCCAGCAGCCCCGACAGGGGCCCCGGGGAG. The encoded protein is CASSPDRGPGE. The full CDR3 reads CASSPDRGPGELFF.

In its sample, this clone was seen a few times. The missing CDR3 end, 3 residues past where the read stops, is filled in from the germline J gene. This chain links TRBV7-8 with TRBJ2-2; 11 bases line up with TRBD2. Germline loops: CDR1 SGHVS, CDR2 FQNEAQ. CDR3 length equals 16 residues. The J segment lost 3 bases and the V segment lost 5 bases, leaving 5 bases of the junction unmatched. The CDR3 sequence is CASSVSGGADTGELFF. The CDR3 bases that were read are TGTGCCAGCAGCGTTAGCGGGGGGGCCGACACCGGGGAG.